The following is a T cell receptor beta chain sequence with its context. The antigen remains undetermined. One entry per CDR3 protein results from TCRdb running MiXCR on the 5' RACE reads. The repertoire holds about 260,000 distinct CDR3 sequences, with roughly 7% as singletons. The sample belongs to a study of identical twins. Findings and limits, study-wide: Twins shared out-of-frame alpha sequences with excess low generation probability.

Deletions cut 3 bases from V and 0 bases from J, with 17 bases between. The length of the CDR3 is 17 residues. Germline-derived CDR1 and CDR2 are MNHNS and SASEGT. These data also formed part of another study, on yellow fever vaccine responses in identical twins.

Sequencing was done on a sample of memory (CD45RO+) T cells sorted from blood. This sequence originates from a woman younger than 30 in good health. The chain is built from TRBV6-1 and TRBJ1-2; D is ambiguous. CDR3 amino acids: CASSDFDRSTANYGYTF. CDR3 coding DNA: TGTGCCAGCAGTGATTTTGACCGTTCCACAGCTAACTATGGCTACACCTTC.